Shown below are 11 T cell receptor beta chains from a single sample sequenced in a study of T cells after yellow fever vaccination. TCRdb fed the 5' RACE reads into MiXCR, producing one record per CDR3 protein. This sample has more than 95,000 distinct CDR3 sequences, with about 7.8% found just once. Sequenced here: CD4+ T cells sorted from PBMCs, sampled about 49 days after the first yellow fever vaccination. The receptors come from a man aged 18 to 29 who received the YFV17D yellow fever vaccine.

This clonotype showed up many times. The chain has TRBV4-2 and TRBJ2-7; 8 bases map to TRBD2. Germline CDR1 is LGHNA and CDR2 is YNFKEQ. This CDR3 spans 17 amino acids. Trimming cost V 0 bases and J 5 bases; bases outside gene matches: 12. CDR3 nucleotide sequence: TGTGCCAGCAGCCAAGATGGGATGGGACTAGGTAACCACGAGCAGTACTTC. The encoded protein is CASSQDGMGLGNHEQYF.

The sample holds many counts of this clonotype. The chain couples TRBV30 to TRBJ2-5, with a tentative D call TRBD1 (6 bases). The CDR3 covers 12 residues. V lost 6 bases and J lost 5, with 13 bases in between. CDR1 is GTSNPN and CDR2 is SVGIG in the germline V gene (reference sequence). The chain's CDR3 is CACNRDKETQYF. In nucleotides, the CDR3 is TGTGCCTGTAACCGGGACAAGGAGACCCAGTACTTC.

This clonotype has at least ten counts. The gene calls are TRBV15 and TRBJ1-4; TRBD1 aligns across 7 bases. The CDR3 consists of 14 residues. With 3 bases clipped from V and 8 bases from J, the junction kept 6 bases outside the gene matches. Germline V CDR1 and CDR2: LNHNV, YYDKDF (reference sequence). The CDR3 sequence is CATSSGTVREKLFF. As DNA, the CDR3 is TGTGCCACCAGCAGCGGGACAGTTCGGGAAAAACTGTTTTTT.

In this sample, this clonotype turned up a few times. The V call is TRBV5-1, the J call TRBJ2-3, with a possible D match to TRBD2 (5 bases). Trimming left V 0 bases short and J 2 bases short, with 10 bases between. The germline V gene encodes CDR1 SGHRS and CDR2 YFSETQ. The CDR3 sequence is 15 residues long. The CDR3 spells CASSLGAAFTDTQYF. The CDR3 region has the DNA TGCGCCAGCAGCTTGGGAGCGGCTTTCACAGATACGCAGTATTTT.

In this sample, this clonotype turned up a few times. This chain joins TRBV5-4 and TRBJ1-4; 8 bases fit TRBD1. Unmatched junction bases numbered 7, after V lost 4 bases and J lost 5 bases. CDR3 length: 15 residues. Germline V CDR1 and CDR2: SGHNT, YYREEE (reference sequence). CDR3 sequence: CASSARTGTNEKLFF. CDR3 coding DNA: TGTGCCAGCAGCGCGCGGACAGGGACAAATGAAAAACTGTTTTTT.

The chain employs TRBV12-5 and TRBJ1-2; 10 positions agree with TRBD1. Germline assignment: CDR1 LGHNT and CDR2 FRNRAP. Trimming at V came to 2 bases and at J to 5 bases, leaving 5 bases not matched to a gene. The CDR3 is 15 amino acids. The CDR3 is CASGLTPGQGYGYTF. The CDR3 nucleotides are TGTGCTAGTGGTTTGACTCCGGGACAGGGGTATGGCTACACCTTC. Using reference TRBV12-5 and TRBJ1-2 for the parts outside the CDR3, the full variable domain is DARVTQTPRHKVTEMGQEVTMRCQPILGHNTVFWYRQTMMQGLELLAYFRNRAPLDDSGMPKDRFSAEMPDATLATLKIQPSEPRDSAVYFCASGLTPGQGYGYTFGSGTRLTVV.

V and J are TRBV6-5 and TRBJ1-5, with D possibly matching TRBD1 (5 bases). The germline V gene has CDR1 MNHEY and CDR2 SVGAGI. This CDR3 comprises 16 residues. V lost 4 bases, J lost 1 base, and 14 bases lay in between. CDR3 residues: CASSSTPWGSNQPQHF. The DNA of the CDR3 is TGTGCCAGCAGTTCCACACCCTGGGGGAGCAATCAGCCCCAGCATTTT.

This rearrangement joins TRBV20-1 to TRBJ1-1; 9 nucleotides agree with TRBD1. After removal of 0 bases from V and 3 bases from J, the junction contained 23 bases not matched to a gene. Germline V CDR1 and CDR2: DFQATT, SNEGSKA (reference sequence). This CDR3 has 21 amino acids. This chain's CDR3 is CSARDLGGQGDRGLVYTEAFF. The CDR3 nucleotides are TGCAGTGCTAGAGACCTAGGGGGACAGGGAGATAGGGGGTTAGTATACACTGAAGCTTTCTTT.

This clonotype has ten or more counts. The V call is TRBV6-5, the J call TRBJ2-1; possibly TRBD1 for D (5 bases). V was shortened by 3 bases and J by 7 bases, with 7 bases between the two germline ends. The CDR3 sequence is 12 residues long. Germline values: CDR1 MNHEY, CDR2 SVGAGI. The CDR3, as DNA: TGTGCCAGCAGTTATACAGGAAATGAGCAGTTCTTC. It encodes CASSYTGNEQFF.

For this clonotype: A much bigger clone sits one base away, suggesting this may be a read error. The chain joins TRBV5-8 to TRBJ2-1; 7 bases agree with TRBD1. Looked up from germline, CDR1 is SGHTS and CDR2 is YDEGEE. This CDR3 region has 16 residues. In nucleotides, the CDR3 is TGTGCCGGCAGCTTGCGGACAGGACGCACGAACGGTGAGCAGTTCTTC. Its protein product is CAGSLRTGRTNGEQFF. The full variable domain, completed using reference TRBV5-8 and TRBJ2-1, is EAGVTQSPTHLIKTRGQQATLRCSPISGHTSVYWYQQALGLGLQFLLWYDEGEERNRGNFPPRFSGRQFPNYSSELNVNALELEDSALYLCAGSLRTGRTNGEQFFGPGTRLTVL.

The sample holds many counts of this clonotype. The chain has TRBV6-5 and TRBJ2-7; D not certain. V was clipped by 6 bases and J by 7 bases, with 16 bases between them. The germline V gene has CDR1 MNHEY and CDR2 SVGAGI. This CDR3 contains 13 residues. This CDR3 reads CASSSPGRGEQYV. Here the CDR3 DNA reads TGTGCCAGCAGCTCCCCTGGGCGTGGGGAGCAGTACGTC.